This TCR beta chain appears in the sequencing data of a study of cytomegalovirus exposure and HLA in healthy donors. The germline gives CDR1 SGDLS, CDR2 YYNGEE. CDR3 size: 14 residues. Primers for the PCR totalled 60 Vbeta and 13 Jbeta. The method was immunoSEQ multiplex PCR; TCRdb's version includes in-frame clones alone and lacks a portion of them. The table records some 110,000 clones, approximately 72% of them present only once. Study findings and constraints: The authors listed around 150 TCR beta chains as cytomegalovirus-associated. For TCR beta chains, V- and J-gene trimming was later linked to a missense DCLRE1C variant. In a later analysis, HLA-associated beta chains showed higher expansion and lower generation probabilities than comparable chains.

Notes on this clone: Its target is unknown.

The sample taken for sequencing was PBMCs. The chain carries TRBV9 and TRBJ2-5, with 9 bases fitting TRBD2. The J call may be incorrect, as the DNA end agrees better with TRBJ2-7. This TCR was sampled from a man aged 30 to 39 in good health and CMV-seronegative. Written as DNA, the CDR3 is TGTGCCAGCAGCGGCGGGGGGGCTACCTACGAGCAGTACTTC. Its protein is CASSGGGATYEQYF.